These 27 T cell receptor beta chains came from one sample sequenced in a study of T cell responses to AZD1222 COVID-19 vaccine. Data came from immunoSEQ multiplex PCR; TCRdb stores just in-frame clones and leaves some out. The sample records about 150,000 clones, 85% to 90% being singletons. Here the sequenced sample was peripheral blood, taken 28 days after the second AZD1222 dose. The source of these receptors is an adult who received the AZD1222 COVID-19 vaccine.

The V gene is TRBV28, the J gene TRBJ1-1; D is undetermined. Germline values: CDR1 MDHEN, CDR2 SYDVKM. This CDR3 is built from 12 residues. The ends were cut back, 7 bases at V and 3 bases at J, with 9 bases in the middle. This CDR3 reads CASTRGYTEAFF. The CDR3 DNA is TGTGCCAGCACCCGAGGTTACACTGAAGCTTTCTTT.

The rearrangement links TRBV18 to TRBJ1-1; no definite D call. The V gene's germline CDR1 is KGHSH and CDR2 LQKENI. V gave up 6 bases and J gave up 10 bases, with 15 bases separating them. CDR3 length equals 12 residues. This CDR3 is CASSLEPGGAFF. DNA of the CDR3: TGTGCCAGCTCCCTAGAGCCAGGCGGAGCTTTCTTT.

This clone was observed a handful of times. The V call is TRBV19, the J call TRBJ1-6; TRBD1 might be the D (6 bases). Germline CDR1 and CDR2: LNHDA and SQIVND (reference sequence). The V and J ends lost 1 base and 7 bases respectively, with 11 bases between them. This CDR3 comprises 15 residues. The CDR3 spells CASSIGNRVNSPLHF. In DNA, the CDR3 is TGTGCCAGTAGTATAGGGAACAGGGTAAATTCACCCCTCCACTTT.

The rearrangement links TRBV7-9 to TRBJ2-7; D is uncertain. Germline CDR1 is SEHNR and CDR2 is FQNEAQ (reference sequence). The CDR3 contains 13 residues. Trimming cost V 7 bases and J 7 bases, with 17 bases left between them. The CDR3 protein is CASTYSESGEQYF. CDR3 sequence (DNA): TGTGCCAGCACCTACAGTGAGAGTGGGGAGCAGTACTTC.

The rearrangement uses TRBV5-1 and TRBJ1-1; D perhaps matches TRBD1 (6 bases). The CDR3 has 14 amino acids. Per germline, CDR1 SGHRS and CDR2 YFSETQ. The V end lost 0 bases, the J end lost 6 bases, and 12 bases lay between the germline ends. The CDR3 protein is CASSLALGTPEAFF. The CDR3, as DNA: TGCGCCAGCAGCTTGGCTTTGGGGACACCTGAAGCTTTCTTT.

V and J are TRBV19 and TRBJ1-5; unclear D gene. Germline CDR1 reads LNHDA; CDR2 reads SQIVND (reference sequence). V lost 0 bases and J lost 7, with 16 bases in between. The CDR3 extends over 16 amino acids. The CDR3 loop reads CASSIDRYRAWQPQHF. The CDR3 coding sequence is TGTGCCAGTAGTATAGATCGATATAGGGCCTGGCAGCCCCAGCATTTT.

The V call is TRBV18, the J call TRBJ2-7; unclear D gene. Trimming took off 5 bases at V and 7 bases at J, with 15 bases between the two ends. The CDR3 has 13 residues. CDR1 is KGHSH and CDR2 is LQKENI in the germline V gene. CDR3 residues: CASSSRSSWEQYF. The CDR3 region has the DNA TGTGCCAGCTCAAGTCGATCCTCCTGGGAGCAGTACTTC.

Worth noting for this clone: Other DNA sequences in this sample translate to the same CDR3. The rearrangement links TRBV4-1 to TRBJ2-2; 7 positions agree with TRBD2. Germline V CDR1 and CDR2: MGHRA, YSYEKL. The CDR3 consists of 14 residues. Losses at the gene ends were 4 bases for V and 5 bases for J; bases not matched to a gene: 4. The CDR3 spells CASSREGNTGELFF. CDR3 DNA: TGCGCCAGCAGCCGGGAGGGGAATACCGGGGAGCTGTTTTTT.

The J gene is TRBJ2-1, the V gene TRBV9; 9 bases agree with TRBD1. The CDR3 totals 16 residues. CDR1 and CDR2 from the germline V gene are SGDLS and YYNGEE. Trimming at V came to 4 bases and at J to 0 bases, leaving 5 bases not matched to a gene. DNA for the CDR3: TGTGCCAGCAGCATAGACAGGGGGGTCTCCTACAATGAGCAGTTCTTC. Residues: CASSIDRGVSYNEQFF. Combining the CDR3 with reference TRBV9 and TRBJ2-1 gives the whole variable domain DSGVTQTPKHLITATGQRVTLRCSPRSGDLSVYWYQQSLDQGLQFLIQYYNGEERAKGNILERFSAQQFPDLHSELNLSSLELGDSALYFCASSIDRGVSYNEQFFGPGTRLTVL.

This clone was picked up one time. V usage is TRBV7-2 and J usage is TRBJ2-1; no firm D call. This CDR3 contains 12 residues. Germline lookup yields CDR1 SGHTA and CDR2 FQGNSA. V shed 5 bases and J shed 8 bases, with 10 bases lying between them. CDR3 bases: TGTGCCAGCAGCCCCCTTACGGATGAGCAGTTCTTC. Its protein product is CASSPLTDEQFF.

The V call is TRBV4-1, the J call TRBJ2-1; 12 bases are a match to TRBD2. This CDR3 contains 15 residues. The junction had 3 bases not matched to a gene; V was cut back by 4 bases and J by 5 bases. The germline CDR1 and CDR2 sequences are MGHRA and YSYEKL. CDR3 region: CASSRTSGGNNEQFF. DNA for the CDR3: TGCGCCAGCAGCCGCACTAGCGGGGGGAACAATGAGCAGTTCTTC.

The chain is built from TRBV7-8 and TRBJ2-1; D remains unclear. V was cut by 0 bases and J by 0 bases, with 9 bases left in between. This CDR3 region has 16 residues. Germline CDR1 and CDR2: SGHVS and FQNEAQ. CDR3 nucleotide sequence: TGTGCCAGCAGCTTAGCTCACGGCAGCTCCTACAATGAGCAGTTCTTC. Amino acids: CASSLAHGSSYNEQFF.

V and J are TRBV11-2 and TRBJ1-3, with D possibly being TRBD1 (6 bases). The V end lost 0 bases, the J end lost 7 bases, and 16 bases lay between the germline ends. In germline, CDR1 is SGHAT, CDR2 FQNNGV. The CDR3 has 16 amino acids. CDR3 coding DNA: TGTGCCAGCAGCTTAGATTTCGGGGGGCTTAGGAACACCATATATTTT. The encoded protein is CASSLDFGGLRNTIYF.

The chain joins TRBV6-5 to TRBJ2-3; 8 bases fit TRBD2. The CDR3 covers 15 residues. V gave up 2 bases and J gave up 6 bases; unmatched junction bases: 7. The V gene's germline CDR1 is MNHEY and CDR2 SVGAGI. CDR3 sequence reads: CASSYLAGGRDTQYF. CDR3 sequence (DNA): TGTGCCAGCAGTTACCTAGCGGGCGGGAGGGATACGCAGTATTTT.

The chain joins TRBV19 to TRBJ2-3; D gene uncertain. Germline CDR1 reads LNHDA; CDR2 reads SQIVND (reference sequence). V lost 1 base, J lost 4 bases, and 6 bases lay in between. This CDR3 contains 13 residues. The CDR3 DNA sequence: TGTGCCAGTAGTATAGGACGATCAGATACGCAGTATTTT. This sequence encodes CASSIGRSDTQYF.

A note on this clone: One end of the junction does not line up with germline, which may come from a read error. The chain carries TRBV27 and TRBJ1-1; TRBD1 matches 10 bases. Germline loops: CDR1 MNHEY, CDR2 SMNVEV (reference sequence). The CDR3 is 14 amino acids. CDR3 nucleotides: TGTGCCAGCAGACCGGGACAGGGGAACCCTGAAGCTTTCTTT. Amino acids: CASRPGQGNPEAFF.

V and J are TRBV19 and TRBJ1-2; 9 bases match TRBD1. Germline CDR1 and CDR2: LNHDA and SQIVND (reference sequence). J gave up 8 bases and V 4 bases, and 8 bases lay outside the gene matches. This CDR3 has 14 residues. The CDR3 protein is CASSTSGTGQGYTF. The CDR3 DNA follows: TGTGCCAGTAGTACCTCCGGGACAGGGCAGGGCTACACCTTC.

The J gene is TRBJ2-3, the V gene TRBV3-1 (or the pseudogene TRBV3-2); D is possibly TRBD2 (7 bases). The V and J ends lost 7 bases and 0 bases respectively, with 17 bases between them. The CDR3 length is 16 residues. CDR1 and CDR2 (germline): LGHDT, YNNKEL (reference sequence). In DNA form, the CDR3 reads TGTGCCAGCATCCATGGGGGCGGGGGAAGCACAGATACGCAGTATTTT. Its protein is CASIHGGGGSTDTQYF.

The chain links TRBV10-1 to TRBJ2-1; possible D gene TRBD2, 6 bases. This CDR3 contains 14 residues. The germline V and J ends were trimmed by 6 bases and 4 bases, with 13 bases remaining between them. Germline V gene data show CDR1 as WNHNN and CDR2 as SYGVQD (reference sequence). The CDR3 sequence: CASSLNLAYNEQFF. CDR3 sequence (DNA): TGCGCCAGCAGCCTTAACCTAGCGTACAATGAGCAGTTCTTC.

V and J are TRBV10-1 and TRBJ2-7, with D tentatively TRBD1 or TRBD2 (6 bases each). The V end was cut by 2 bases, the J end by 7 bases, with 12 bases between. The CDR3 loop spans 13 amino acids. Germline assignment: CDR1 WNHNN and CDR2 SYGVQD (reference sequence). The CDR3 sequence is CASSEGGLSEQYF. The CDR3 nucleotides read TGCGCCAGCAGTGAGGGGGGGCTATCGGAGCAGTACTTC.

The gene calls are TRBV19 and TRBJ1-2; D is unclear. The CDR3 length is 17 residues. Between the trimmed V and J ends, which lost 5 bases and 8 bases, there was a span of 27 bases. Per the germline V gene, CDR1 is LNHDA and CDR2 is SQIVND (reference sequence). DNA of the CDR3: TGTGCCAGTAGTTCGGAGGCAGAATATGGTGAGCCGGGGGGCTACACCTTC. Translation gives CASSSEAEYGEPGGYTF.

The chain couples TRBV27 to TRBJ1-2, with D perhaps TRBD1 (5 bases). V lost 0 bases, J lost 0 bases, and 17 bases lay in between. The CDR3 loop spans 18 amino acids. CDR1 and CDR2 (germline): MNHEY, SMNVEV (reference sequence). This CDR3 is CASSLSWGLQGANYGYTF. The DNA of the CDR3 is TGTGCCAGCAGTTTATCTTGGGGGTTGCAGGGTGCTAACTATGGCTACACCTTC.

The J gene is TRBJ2-7, the V gene TRBV10-3; 9 bases fit TRBD1. With 3 bases clipped from V and 2 bases from J, the junction kept 5 bases outside the gene matches. From germline, CDR1 is ENHRY and CDR2 SYGVKD. The CDR3 totals 15 residues. Written as DNA, the CDR3 is TGTGCCATCAGTGACCGGGACAGGGCAACCTACGAGCAGTACTTC. Protein: CAISDRDRATYEQYF.

The rearrangement links TRBV18 to TRBJ1-1; 12 bases map to TRBD1. V was pared by 3 bases and J by 5 bases, with 4 bases of the junction left unmatched. Per the germline V gene, CDR1 is KGHSH and CDR2 is LQKENI. The CDR3 has 15 amino acids. DNA of the CDR3: TGTGCCAGCTCACCCGGGGACAGGGGGCGAACTGAAGCTTTCTTT. As protein: CASSPGDRGRTEAFF.

This chain connects TRBV6-5 to TRBJ2-1, with a possible D match to TRBD2 (5 bases). Germline assignment: CDR1 MNHEY and CDR2 SVGAGI. The CDR3 runs to 13 residues. Deletions cut 4 bases from V and 8 bases from J, with 12 bases between. The DNA of the CDR3 is TGTGCCAGCAGTTCGGACTCCCATTATGAGCAGTTCTTC. This translates into CASSSDSHYEQFF.

For the CDR3, the DNA is TGTGCCAGCAGCTTTGCAGGCCTCACTGAAGCTTTCTTT. Translating it yields CASSFAGLTEAFF. This sequence joins TRBV7-2 and TRBJ1-1; D ambiguous. This CDR3 spans 13 amino acids. Trimming left V 3 bases short and J 4 bases short, with 9 bases between. From germline, CDR1 is SGHTA and CDR2 FQGNSA.

The chain joins TRBV21-1 to TRBJ1-1; the table's D call, TRBD1, was not checked against the DNA. TRBV21-1 is given as a pseudogene. This CDR3 is 15 amino acids long. DNA of the CDR3: TGTGCCAGCAGCTCCGGGACAGGGCTGTTCACTGAAGCTTTCTTT. It codes for CASSSGTGLFTEAFF.